Given below is one T cell receptor beta chain in context. Its antigen is not known. This entry belongs to a study of T cell responses to AZD1222 COVID-19 vaccine. Study summary: Analysis merged second doses at about 4 or about 12 weeks. Whole-study results and caveats: Spike-wide vaccine-associated CD4 TCRs dominated at 160-218 and 743-854. As reported, nearly half of all spike-specific TCRs target variant regions that are unmutated. Donors were largely white British and mainly female; clonal diversity was possibly underestimated.

The assay was immunoSEQ multiplex PCR, and TCRdb's table has in-frame clones only and misses some. Of 85,000 to 120,000 clones listed, roughly 84% are singletons. This CDR3 is 11 amino acids long. Germline V gene data show CDR1 as SGHTA and CDR2 as FQGNSA. The V gene lost 1 base and the J gene lost 9 bases, with 6 bases spanning the gap. This specimen consisted of peripheral blood, obtained on day 0 of AZD1222 vaccination. The chain has TRBV7-2 and TRBJ2-5, with D unclear. This TCR came from an adult in good health. CDR3: CASSLGESQYF. CDR3 nucleotide sequence: TGTGCCAGCAGCTTAGGCGAATCCCAGTACTTC.